This T cell receptor (beta chain) was captured by sequencing in a study of response to subunit inactivated influenza vaccine. Study-wide results and limits: Each seasonal influenza vaccination recruits few new T cells, the authors suggested.

This clonotype was seen a few times. Its antigen remains unknown. MiXCR, applied by TCRdb to the RT-PCR reads, yields one record per CDR3 protein. The table shows about 540,000 distinct CDR3 sequences, with roughly 23% occurring only once. V shed 3 bases and J shed 6 bases, with 14 bases lying between them. The CDR3 runs to 14 residues. The sample was also linked to a second study, of T cells expressing NK-cell markers. From that report: The authors made TCR beta cDNA libraries by 5'RACE template switching. This switching added a universal primer site and UMIs. Restricting sorting to alpha-beta TCR T cells was achieved in several experiments by an anti-gamma-delta TCR antibody. Dominant NKG2C+ clonotypes made up about 1.0-7.5% of CD8+ T cells in roughly six donors. In several donors, dominant clonotypes made up about 28.3-65% of CD3+CD56-NKG2C+ cells.

The material sequenced was CD4+ T cells sorted from PBMCs, taken less than 13 days after vaccination. The V gene is TRBV12-3 or TRBV12-4, the J gene TRBJ1-2, with a weak D call TRBD1 (6 bases). The origin of this receptor is a man between 45 and 60 years old who received an inactivated influenza vaccine. The CDR3, as DNA: TGTGCCAGCAGTTTCCCGGGGGCGCTCGATGGCTACACCTTC. As protein: CASSFPGALDGYTF.